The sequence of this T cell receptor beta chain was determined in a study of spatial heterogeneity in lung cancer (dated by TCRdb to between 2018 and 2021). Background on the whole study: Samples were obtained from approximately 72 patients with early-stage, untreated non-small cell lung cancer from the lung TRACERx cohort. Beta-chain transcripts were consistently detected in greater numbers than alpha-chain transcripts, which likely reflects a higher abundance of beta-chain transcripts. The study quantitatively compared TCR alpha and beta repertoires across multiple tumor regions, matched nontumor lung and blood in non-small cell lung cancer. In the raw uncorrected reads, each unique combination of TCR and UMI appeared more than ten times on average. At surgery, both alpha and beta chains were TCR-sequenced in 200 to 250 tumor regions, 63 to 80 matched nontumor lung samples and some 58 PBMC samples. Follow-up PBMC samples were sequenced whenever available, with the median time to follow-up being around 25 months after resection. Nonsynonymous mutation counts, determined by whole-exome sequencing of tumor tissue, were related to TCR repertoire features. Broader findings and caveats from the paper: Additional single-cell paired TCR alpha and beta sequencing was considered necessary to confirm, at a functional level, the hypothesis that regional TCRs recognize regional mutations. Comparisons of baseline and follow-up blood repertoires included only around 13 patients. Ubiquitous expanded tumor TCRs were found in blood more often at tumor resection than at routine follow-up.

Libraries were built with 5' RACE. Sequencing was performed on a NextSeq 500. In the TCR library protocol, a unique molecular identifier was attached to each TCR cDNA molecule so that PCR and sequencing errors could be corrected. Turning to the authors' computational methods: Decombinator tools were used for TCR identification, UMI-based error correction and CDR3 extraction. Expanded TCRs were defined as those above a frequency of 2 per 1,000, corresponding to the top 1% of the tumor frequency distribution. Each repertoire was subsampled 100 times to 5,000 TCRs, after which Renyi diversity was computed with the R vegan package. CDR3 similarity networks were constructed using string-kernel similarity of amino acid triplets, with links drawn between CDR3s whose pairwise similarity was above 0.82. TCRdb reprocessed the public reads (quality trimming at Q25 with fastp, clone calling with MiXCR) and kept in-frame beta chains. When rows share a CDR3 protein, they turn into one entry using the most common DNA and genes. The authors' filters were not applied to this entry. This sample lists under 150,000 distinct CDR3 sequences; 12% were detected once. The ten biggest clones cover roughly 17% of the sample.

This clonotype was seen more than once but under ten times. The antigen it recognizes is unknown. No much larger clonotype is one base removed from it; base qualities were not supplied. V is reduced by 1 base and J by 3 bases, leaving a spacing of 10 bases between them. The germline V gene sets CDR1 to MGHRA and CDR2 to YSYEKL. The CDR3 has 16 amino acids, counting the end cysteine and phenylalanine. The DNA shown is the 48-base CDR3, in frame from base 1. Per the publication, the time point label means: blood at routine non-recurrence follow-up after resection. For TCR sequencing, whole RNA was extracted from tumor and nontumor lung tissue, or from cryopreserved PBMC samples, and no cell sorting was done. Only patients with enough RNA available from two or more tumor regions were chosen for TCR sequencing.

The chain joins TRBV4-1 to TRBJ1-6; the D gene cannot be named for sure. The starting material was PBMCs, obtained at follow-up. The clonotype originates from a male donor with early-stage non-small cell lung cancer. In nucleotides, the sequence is TGCGCCAGCAGCCAAGTAGTAGGGTTCTATAATTCACCCCTCCACTTT. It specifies CASSQVVGFYNSPLHF.